This TCR beta chain stems from a study of CD8+CD57+ T cells in acquired aplastic anemia. Overall study findings and caveats: A set of twenty-nine CD8+ CDR3 sequences was shared between patients and controls, and these sequences appeared highly expressed in patients.

This clonotype was detected once. Its target is not known. V lost 7 bases to trimming and J lost 4 bases, with 25 bases between them. This CDR3 spans 17 amino acids. The TCR beta profiling, which covered VDJ combination and CDR3 sequence, was carried out using genomic DNA as the template. MiXCR, run by TCRdb on the reads, gives a single entry per CDR3 protein. The sample has just over 400,000 distinct CDR3 sequences, 60% to 80% seen once. V is TRBV12-3 or TRBV12-4 and J is TRBJ1-1, with D maybe TRBD1 (6 bases). The sequence was obtained from a human donor in good health, serving as a control. Sequenced: sorted CD4+, CD8+, or CD8+CD57+ T cells (not recorded which) from PBMCs. The CDR3 DNA reads TGTGCCAGCACCTACTGGGGGCAGGGAGACCTGGGCACTGAAGCTTTCTTT. This encodes CASTYWGQGDLGTEAFF.